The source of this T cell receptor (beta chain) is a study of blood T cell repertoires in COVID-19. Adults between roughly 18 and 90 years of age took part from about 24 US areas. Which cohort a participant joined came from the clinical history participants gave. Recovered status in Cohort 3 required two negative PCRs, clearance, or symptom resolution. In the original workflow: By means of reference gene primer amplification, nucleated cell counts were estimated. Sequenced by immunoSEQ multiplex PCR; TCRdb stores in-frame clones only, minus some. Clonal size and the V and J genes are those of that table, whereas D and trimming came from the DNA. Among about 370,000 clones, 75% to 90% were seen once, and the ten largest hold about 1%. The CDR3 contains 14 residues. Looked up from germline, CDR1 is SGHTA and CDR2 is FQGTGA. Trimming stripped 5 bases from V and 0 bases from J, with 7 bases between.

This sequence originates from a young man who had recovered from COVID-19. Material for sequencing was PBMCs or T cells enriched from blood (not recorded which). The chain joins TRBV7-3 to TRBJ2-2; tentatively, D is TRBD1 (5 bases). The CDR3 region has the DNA TGTGCCAGCAGCACCAGGGCGAACACCGGGGAGCTGTTTTTT. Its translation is CASSTRANTGELFF.